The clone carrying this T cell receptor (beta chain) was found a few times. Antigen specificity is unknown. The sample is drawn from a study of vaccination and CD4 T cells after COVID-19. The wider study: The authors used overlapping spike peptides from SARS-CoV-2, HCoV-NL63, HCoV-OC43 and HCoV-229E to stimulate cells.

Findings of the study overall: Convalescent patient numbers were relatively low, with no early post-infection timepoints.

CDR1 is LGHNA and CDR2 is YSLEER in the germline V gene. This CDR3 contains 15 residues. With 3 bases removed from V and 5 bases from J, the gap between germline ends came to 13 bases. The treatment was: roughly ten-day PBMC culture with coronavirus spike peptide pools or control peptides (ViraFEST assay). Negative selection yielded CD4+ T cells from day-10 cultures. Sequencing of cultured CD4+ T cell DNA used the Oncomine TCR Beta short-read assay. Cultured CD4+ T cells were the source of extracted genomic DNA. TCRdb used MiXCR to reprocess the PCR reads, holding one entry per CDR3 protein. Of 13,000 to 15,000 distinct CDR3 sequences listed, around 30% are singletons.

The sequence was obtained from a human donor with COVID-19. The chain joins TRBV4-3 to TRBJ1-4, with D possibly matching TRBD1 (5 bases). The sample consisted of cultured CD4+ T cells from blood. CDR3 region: CASSQRGTGNEKLFF. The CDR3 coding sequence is TGCGCCAGCAGCCAGAGAGGGACGGGGAATGAAAAACTGTTTTTT.